Listed below are T cell receptor beta chains from one sample, sequenced in a study of cytomegalovirus exposure and HLA in healthy donors. Profiling relied on immunoSEQ multiplex PCR, and the TCRdb table lists in-frame clones only, not all of them. The sample shows 150,000 to 200,000 clones, roughly 80% of them seen only once. Sequencing input: PBMCs. The source of these receptors is a man under 40 in good health and CMV-seropositive. CDR3s include the opening cysteine and the closing phenylalanine or tryptophan. Fields, in order: V gene, CDR3 length, J gene, CDR3 protein.

>TRBV7-2|15|TRBJ1-6
CASSPETGEDSPLHF
>TRBV2|15|TRBJ2-7
CASRVLAGISYEQYF
>TRBV4-3|16|TRBJ2-1
CASSRNRDFGSHEQFF
>TRBV19|13|TRBJ2-1
CASRGGRYNEQFF
>TRBV6-6|14|TRBJ1-2
CATITRGRNYGYTF
>TRBV6-4|15|TRBJ2-1
CASSRTSGGTDEQFF
>TRBV9|18|TRBJ2-1
CASSVKEAGLVYYNEQFF
>TRBV2|15|TRBJ2-7
CASSFAGQGPYEQYF
>TRBV4-2|13|TRBJ1-2
CASSQDRDYGYTF
>TRBV15|14|TRBJ2-1
CATSLRRLNGEQFF
>TRBV19|18|TRBJ1-5
CASSTPDRQVNSNQPQHF
>TRBV10-1|16|TRBJ2-3
CASSESVAGETDTQYF
>TRBV7-2|16|TRBJ2-7
CASSLAAASGEYEQYF
>TRBV5-4|17|TRBJ2-1
CASSPPGLAASYNEQFF
>TRBV5-1|17|TRBJ2-2
CASSPLSGTGNTGELFF
>TRBV7-6|21|TRBJ2-5
CASSLKAGTGGLRGYQETQYF
>TRBV7-9|14|TRBJ1-2
CASSPEGQNYGYTF
>TRBV5-4|17|TRBJ2-1
CASSLGGLAFSYNEQFF
>TRBV28|14|TRBJ2-7
CASTRVRSSYEQYF
>TRBV25-1|15|TRBJ2-5
CASTSPGQGGETQYF
>TRBV7-9|14|TRBJ2-5
CASSLVGARETQYF
>TRBV9|16|TRBJ2-1
CASSPRTSGRDNEQFF
>TRBV15|13|TRBJ2-1
CATSSDLSNEQFF
>TRBV5-1|15|TRBJ2-3
CASSLAGGFTDTQYF
>TRBV6-5|15|TRBJ2-7
CASSYGRLAGAEQYF
>TRBV7-2|14|TRBJ1-1
CASSLFGQGTEAFF
>TRBV19|15|TRBJ1-2
CASSITPGTIKGYTF
>TRBV7-9|17|TRBJ1-2
CASSIGAPGQGSYGYTF
>TRBV6-1|14|TRBJ2-7
CASALDRGPYEQYF
>TRBV4-1|15|TRBJ2-1
CASSQGSISLNEQFF
>TRBV6-5|15|TRBJ2-7
CASSYSEGPPYEQYF
>TRBV7-2|15|TRBJ1-6
CASSLAGPPNSPLHF
>TRBV19|14|TRBJ2-3
CASRETGITDTQYF
>TRBV7-9|15|TRBJ2-7
CASSPGRQLFDEQYF
>TRBV11-3|16|TRBJ2-7
CASSSFIAESSYEQYF
>TRBV9|14|TRBJ2-1
CASGTSGRVVEQFF
>TRBV18|15|TRBJ1-2
CASSPGTGVNYGYTF
>TRBV6-6|16|TRBJ1-5
CASSIYFRGTNQPQHF
>TRBV7-9|15|TRBJ2-7
CASSRSPQGAGEQYF
>TRBV15|13|TRBJ2-7
CATSSGRGYEQYF
>TRBV7-3|16|TRBJ2-1
CASGASERPSYNEQFF
>TRBV9|14|TRBJ2-1
CASSTRQGHNEQFF
>TRBV6-5|14|TRBJ1-5
CASRGPTSNQPQHF
>TRBV27|15|TRBJ2-7
CASSPSAGTVYEQYF
>TRBV27|13|TRBJ1-4
CASKGAGYEKLFF
>TRBV7-3|19|TRBJ2-2
CASSLIRLAGGRNTGELFF
>TRBV9|13|TRBJ1-1
CASSVDRNTEAFF
>TRBV6-1|14|TRBJ1-1
CASSSQGANTEAFF
>TRBV7-9|14|TRBJ2-5
CASSRDRGQETQYF
>TRBV27|15|TRBJ2-1
CASSTLAGVYREQFF
>TRBV6-5|13|TRBJ1-3
CASSYRQRNTIYF
>TRBV7-9|14|TRBJ1-2
CASSYPLGEGGYTF
>TRBV2|19|TRBJ2-1
CASSEPGLAGGPEGNEQFF